This T cell receptor (beta chain) was found in a study of long-term antiretroviral therapy in people with HIV (dated by TCRdb to between 2022 and 2023). Regarding the study in general: The earliest samples were collected roughly a decade before the 2015 WHO recommendation for immediate ART, at a time when ART was usually postponed until CD4 counts fell. A retrospective serial study tested whether ART initiation and durable HIV suppression were associated with changes in peripheral blood TRB repertoire composition and diversity. No cross-contamination during QIAcube processing was seen in test extractions of a monoclonal T-cell line run alongside around 34 polyclonal samples. Eleven of the 30 participants with HIV were female. A total of roughly 200 cryopreserved PBMC samples were contributed to the cohort by 30 adults with confirmed HIV infection, with samples collected serially over a mean of 6 years (range 1-12). Beyond this particular receptor, the publication reports: Because cell numbers in pre-ART samples were limited, unsorted PBMC were profiled instead of sorted CD4+ and CD8+ T cells. HIV repertoires had narrower CDR3 length ranges than controls, and the network structure suggested an antigen-experienced repertoire that shifted only slightly toward naive after ART. The repertoire was dominated across all time points by expanded TRB clones identified before ART initiation, although this dominance was seen to fluctuate and to decrease in many PLHIV after ART. Inferences about post-ART repertoire changes are limited because no data were available on ART adherence, viral resistance or therapy changes. Owing to limited PBMC availability, only the TCR beta chain was sequenced, without alpha chain pairing. The samples span the years 2004 to 2017, and the ART regimens used may be less effective than current regimens. Starting ART was linked to a significant rise in TRB diversity, yet even after long-term ART the diversity remained significantly lower than in transplant donor controls.

The immunoSEQ hsTCRB v3.0 assay was used at survey level resolution for TRB variable region sequencing. TRB sequencing targeted a depth of about 40,000-50,000 T-cell genomes per sample. Pooled TRB libraries were sequenced on an Illumina MiSeq with a v3 150-cycle kit. Under the source paper's analysis protocol: Repertoire analysis ran in R within a reproducible Nextflow workflow covering QC, data transformation and analysis. LymphoSeq2, an R package for exploring AIRR-Seq data, was used to implement the custom analyses. A few samples yielding fewer than 5000 total TRB sequences were excluded, leaving around 190 analyzed HIV repertoires. Among the 180 to 200 HIV repertoires that were kept, around 59 were collected before ART initiation and 120 to 140 were collected after ART initiation. Repertoires were downsampled to 5000 TRB nucleotide sequences, with summary statistics averaged over 100 downsampling iterations. The analysis kept only TRB sequences whose CDR3 regions were at least seven amino acids long. Two measures captured diversity: a Shannon entropy-derived clonality score and the Gini coefficient. Repertoire networks linked the top 5000 CDR3 amino acid sequences whenever two sequences differed by an edit distance of one. Antigen specificity groups and MHC restriction were predicted for TRB CDR3 amino acid sequences with GLIPH2. CDR3 amino acid sequences were matched against VDJdb and McPAS-TCR to flag known CMV, EBV, HIV or tissue antigen associations. Pre-ART, post-ART and control groups were compared with Wilcoxon signed-rank tests and Holm-Bonferroni correction. Held by TCRdb, this immuneACCESS table contains in-frame sequences only and omits some clones. Under half of the omission traces to an unresolved V gene where checked; the cause of the rest is unknown. V and J calls and clone size are copied from that table; D and trimming were computed from the DNA. The sample records fewer than 8,500 clones, over 75% of which are singletons. In total, the top ten clones hold around 13% of the sample.

Participants were included only if at least one PBMC sample before ART initiation and at least two post-ART samples were available. Treatment was received in the United States of America by all participants with HIV. Before DNA extraction, cryopreserved samples of roughly 0.85-10 million PBMC were thawed and washed. At the time of the earliest PBMC sample for each participant with HIV, ages ranged from about 23 to 60 years. PBMC samples were contributed by each participant from 1-4 timepoints before ART initiation and 2-8 timepoints after ART initiation, with a median of 7 samples. Serial HIV viral load, CD4+ T-cell count, ART history and demographic data were obtained for every participant. Using a Qiagen kit on a QIAcube, genomic DNA was extracted from unsorted PBMC, with samples processed in batches of 12. Taken from the germline V gene, the CDR1 and CDR2 loops are LGHNA and YSLEER. Between the V and J ends, shortened by 0 bases and 0 bases respectively, the junction contains 15 bases. The CDR3 numbers 18 residues from cysteine through phenylalanine. Of the read, only the CDR3 DNA is kept; its 54 bases are in frame from base 1.

A remark on this clone: It lacks a known antigen. The record has no base qualities; no much larger clone is one base away.

The receptor was derived from a man aged 35 to 55 with HIV. The chain joins TRBV4-3 to TRBJ2-1, with no confident D gene call. The source material was unsorted PBMCs, sampled around 2.6 years before starting antiretroviral therapy. DNA sequence: TGCGCCAGCAGCCAAGATCCACCGGGCCCGGGCTCCTACAATGAGCAGTTCTTC. Translated, this is CASSQDPPGPGSYNEQFF.